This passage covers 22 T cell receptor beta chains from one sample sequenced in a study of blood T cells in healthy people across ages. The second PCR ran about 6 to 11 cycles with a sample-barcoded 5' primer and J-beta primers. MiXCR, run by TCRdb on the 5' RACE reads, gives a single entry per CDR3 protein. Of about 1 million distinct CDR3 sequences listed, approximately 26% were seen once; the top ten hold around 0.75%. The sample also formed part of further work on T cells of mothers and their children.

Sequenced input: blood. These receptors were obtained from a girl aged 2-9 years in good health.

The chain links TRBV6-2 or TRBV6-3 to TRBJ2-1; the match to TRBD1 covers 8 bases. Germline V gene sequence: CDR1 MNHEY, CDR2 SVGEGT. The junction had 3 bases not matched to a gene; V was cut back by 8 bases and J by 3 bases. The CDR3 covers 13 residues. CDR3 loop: CASGTGGYNEQFF. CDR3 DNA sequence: TGTGCCAGCGGCACAGGGGGCTACAATGAGCAGTTCTTC.

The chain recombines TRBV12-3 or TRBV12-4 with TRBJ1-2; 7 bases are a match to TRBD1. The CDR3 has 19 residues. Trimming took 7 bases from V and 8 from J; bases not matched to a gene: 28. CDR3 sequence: CASTLGYSSGTAKGRGYTF. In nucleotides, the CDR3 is TGTGCCAGCACCCTGGGGTATTCAAGCGGGACAGCCAAAGGGAGGGGCTACACCTTC.

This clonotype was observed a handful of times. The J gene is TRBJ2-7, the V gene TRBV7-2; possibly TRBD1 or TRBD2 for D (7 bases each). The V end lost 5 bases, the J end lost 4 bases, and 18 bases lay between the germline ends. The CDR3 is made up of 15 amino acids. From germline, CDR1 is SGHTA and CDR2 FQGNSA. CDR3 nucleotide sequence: TGTGCCAGCAGCGAGGGGGCGGGGGCGATATACGAGCAGTACTTC. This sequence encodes CASSEGAGAIYEQYF.

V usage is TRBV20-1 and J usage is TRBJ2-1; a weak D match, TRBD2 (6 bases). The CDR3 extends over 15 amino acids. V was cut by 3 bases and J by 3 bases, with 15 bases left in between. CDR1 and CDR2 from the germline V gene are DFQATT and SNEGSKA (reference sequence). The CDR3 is CSASGDSQVYNEQFF. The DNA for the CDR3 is TGCAGTGCTAGTGGGGACTCGCAAGTCTACAATGAGCAGTTCTTC.

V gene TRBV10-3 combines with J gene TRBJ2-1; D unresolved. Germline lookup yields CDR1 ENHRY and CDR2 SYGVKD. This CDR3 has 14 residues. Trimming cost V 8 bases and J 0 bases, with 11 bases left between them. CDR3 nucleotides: TGTGCCATCGCCAGCAGGAGCTCCTACAATGAGCAGTTCTTC. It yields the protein CAIASRSSYNEQFF.

The CDR3: CASSPGTADLQETQYF. CDR3 nucleotides: TGTGCCAGCAGTCCGGGGACAGCGGATCTCCAAGAGACCCAGTACTTC. This sequence joins TRBV12-3 or TRBV12-4 and TRBJ2-5; TRBD1 matches at 7 bases. The V gene end was trimmed by 5 bases and the J gene end by 1 base; junction bases not matched to a gene: 10. The CDR3 contains 16 residues.

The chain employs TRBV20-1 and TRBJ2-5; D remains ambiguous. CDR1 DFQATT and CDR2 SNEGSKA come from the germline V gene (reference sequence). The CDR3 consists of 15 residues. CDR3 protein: CSTTTRANNGETQYF. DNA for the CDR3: TGCAGCACTACAACCAGAGCGAACAACGGCGAGACCCAGTACTTC.

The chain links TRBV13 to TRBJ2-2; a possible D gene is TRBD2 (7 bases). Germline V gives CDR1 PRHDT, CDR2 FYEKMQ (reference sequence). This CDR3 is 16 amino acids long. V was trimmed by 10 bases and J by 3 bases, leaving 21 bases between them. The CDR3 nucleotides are TGTGCCACCACGCGGGGGCCGGAGGGACACACCGGGGAGCTGTTTTTT. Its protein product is CATTRGPEGHTGELFF.

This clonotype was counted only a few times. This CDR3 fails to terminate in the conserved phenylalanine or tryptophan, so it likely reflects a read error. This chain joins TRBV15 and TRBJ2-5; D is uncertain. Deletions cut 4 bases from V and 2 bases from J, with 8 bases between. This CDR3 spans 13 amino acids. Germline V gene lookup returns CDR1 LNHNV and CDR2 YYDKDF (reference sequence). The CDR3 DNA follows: TGTGCCACCAGCACCCCAGAACAAGAGACCCAGTACCTC. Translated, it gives CATSTPEQETQYL.

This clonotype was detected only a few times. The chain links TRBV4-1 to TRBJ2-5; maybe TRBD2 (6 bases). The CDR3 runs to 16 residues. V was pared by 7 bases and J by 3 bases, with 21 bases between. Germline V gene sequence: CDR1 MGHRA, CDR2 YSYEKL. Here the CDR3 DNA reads TGCGCCAGCATGCCAACGGGAGCGCCAATGGAAGAGACCCAGTACTTC. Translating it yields CASMPTGAPMEETQYF.

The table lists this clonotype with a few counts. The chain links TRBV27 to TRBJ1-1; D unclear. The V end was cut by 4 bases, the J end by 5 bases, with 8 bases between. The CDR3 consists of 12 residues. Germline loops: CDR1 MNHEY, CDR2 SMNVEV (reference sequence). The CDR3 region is CASSSGRTEAFF. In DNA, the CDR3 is TGTGCCAGCAGTTCTGGGAGGACTGAAGCTTTCTTT.

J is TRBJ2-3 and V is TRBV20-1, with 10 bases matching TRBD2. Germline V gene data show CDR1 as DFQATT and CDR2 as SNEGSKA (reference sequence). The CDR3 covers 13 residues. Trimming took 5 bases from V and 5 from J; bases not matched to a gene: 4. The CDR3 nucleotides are TGCAGTGCTTCCCTAGCGGGAGTAGATACGCAGTATTTT. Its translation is CSASLAGVDTQYF.

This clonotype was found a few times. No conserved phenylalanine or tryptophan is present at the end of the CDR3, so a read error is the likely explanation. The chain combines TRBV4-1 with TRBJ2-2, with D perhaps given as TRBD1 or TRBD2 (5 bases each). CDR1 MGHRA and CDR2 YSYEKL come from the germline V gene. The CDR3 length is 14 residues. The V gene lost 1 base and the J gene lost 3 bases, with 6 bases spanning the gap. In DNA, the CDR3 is TGCGCCAGCAGCCAAGTGGGGGACACCGGGGAGCTGTTTCTT. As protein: CASSQVGDTGELFL.

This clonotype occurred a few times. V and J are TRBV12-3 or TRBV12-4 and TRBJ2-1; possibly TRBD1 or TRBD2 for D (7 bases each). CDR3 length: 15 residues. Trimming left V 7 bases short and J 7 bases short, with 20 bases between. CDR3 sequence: CASNDIRGGQNEQFF. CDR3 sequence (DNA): TGTGCCAGCAACGATATCAGGGGGGGGCAGAATGAGCAGTTCTTC.

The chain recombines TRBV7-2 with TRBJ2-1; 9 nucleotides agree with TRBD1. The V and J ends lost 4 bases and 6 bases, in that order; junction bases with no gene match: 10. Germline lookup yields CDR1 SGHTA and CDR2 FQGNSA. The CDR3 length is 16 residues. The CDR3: CASSSTGGWGGNEQFF. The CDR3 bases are TGTGCCAGCAGCTCGACAGGGGGTTGGGGTGGCAATGAGCAGTTCTTC. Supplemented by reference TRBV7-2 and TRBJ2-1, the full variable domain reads GAGVSQSPSNKVTEKGKDVELRCDPISGHTALYWYRQSLGQGLEFLIYFQGNSAPDKSGLPSDRFSAERTGGSVSTLTIQRTQQEDSAVYLCASSSTGGWGGNEQFFGPGTRLTVL.

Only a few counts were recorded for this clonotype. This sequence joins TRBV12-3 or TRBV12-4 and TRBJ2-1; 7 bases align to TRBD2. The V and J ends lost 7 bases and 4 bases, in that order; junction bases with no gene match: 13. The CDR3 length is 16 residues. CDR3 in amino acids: CASTSLAADSYNEQFF. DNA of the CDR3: TGTGCCAGCACCTCCCTAGCGGCCGATTCTTACAATGAGCAGTTCTTC.

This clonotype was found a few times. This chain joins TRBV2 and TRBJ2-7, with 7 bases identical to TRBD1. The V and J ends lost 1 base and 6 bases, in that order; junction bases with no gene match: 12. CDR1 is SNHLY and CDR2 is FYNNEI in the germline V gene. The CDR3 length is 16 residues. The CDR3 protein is CASSEGGGRGFGEQYF. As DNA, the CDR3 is TGTGCCAGCAGTGAAGGAGGGGGCAGGGGATTTGGCGAGCAGTACTTC.

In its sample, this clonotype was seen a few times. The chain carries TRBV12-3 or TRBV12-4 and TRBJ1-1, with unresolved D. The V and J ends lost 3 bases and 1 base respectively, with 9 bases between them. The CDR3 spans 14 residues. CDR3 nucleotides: TGTGCCAGCAGTTTTGGAAAAGAGAACACTGAAGCTTTCTTT. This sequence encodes CASSFGKENTEAFF.

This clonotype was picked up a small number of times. DNA of the CDR3: TGTGCCAGCAGTTTCGGGTACGGCCAAGAGACCCAGTACTTC. Encoded protein: CASSFGYGQETQYF. This chain joins TRBV28 and TRBJ2-5; the D is unclear. The CDR3 sequence is 14 residues long. Trimming took off 3 bases at V and 1 base at J, with 9 bases between the two ends. The germline V gene has CDR1 MDHEN and CDR2 SYDVKM.

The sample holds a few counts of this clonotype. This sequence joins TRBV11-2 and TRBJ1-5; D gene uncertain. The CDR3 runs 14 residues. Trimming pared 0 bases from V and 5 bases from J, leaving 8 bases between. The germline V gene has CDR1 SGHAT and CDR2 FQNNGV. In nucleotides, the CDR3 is TGTGCCAGCAGCTTAGAGTTTGGGGATCAGCCCCAGCATTTT. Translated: CASSLEFGDQPQHF.

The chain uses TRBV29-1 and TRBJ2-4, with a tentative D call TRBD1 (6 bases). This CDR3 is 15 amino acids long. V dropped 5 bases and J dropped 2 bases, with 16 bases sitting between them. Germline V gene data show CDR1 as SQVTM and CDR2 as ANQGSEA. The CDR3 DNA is TGCAGCGTTCAAGGGGTGGGGGCTTCCAAAAACATTCAGTACTTC. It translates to CSVQGVGASKNIQYF.

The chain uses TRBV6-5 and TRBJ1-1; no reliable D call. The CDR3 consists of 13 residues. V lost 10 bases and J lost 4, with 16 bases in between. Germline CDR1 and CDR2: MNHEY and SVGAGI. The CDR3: CATRMGLGTEAFF. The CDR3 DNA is TGTGCCACCAGAATGGGTTTAGGCACTGAAGCTTTCTTT.